What follows are 8 T cell receptor beta chains derived from one specimen sequenced in a study of Ad26.COV2.S vaccination and SARS-CoV-2 variants. Treatment meaning: approximately 18 received Ad26.COV2.S at low or high dose, single or two shots; 5 received placebo; per-sample allocation not given. Day 63 after the first vaccine or placebo injection was the time point for sampling. Profiling relied on immunoSEQ multiplex PCR, and the TCRdb table lists in-frame clones only, not all of them. The table includes some 640,000 clones, around 90% detected once. The material sequenced was peripheral blood, taken in a trial of Ad26.COV2.S vaccine versus placebo. The origin of the receptors is a person aged 18-65 years who received the Ad26.COV2.S COVID-19 vaccine or a placebo.

This chain links TRBV12-3 or TRBV12-4 with TRBJ2-5; TRBD1 might be the D (6 bases). With 8 bases removed from V and 2 bases from J, the gap between germline ends came to 9 bases. The CDR3 spans 12 residues. The CDR3 nucleotides read TGTGCCAGCGGACAGCGTCAAGAGACCCAGTACTTC. It is translated as CASGQRQETQYF.

The chain couples TRBV18 to TRBJ2-3, with 10 bases fitting TRBD2. The CDR3 has 17 amino acids. V lost 4 bases, J lost 0 bases, and 7 bases stayed unmatched. Germline V gene lookup returns CDR1 KGHSH and CDR2 LQKENI. CDR3 sequence (DNA): TGTGCCAGCTCACACCAAGGGACTAGCGAGAGCACAGATACGCAGTATTTT. It is translated as CASSHQGTSESTDTQYF.

This clone was detected a few times. This chain joins TRBV10-3 and TRBJ1-1; D is unresolved. The germline V gene encodes CDR1 ENHRY and CDR2 SYGVKD. V was cut by 4 bases and J by 1 base, with 7 bases left in between. CDR3 length: 13 amino acids. The CDR3 coding sequence is TGTGCCATCAGTGGGAGACAGAACACTGAAGCTTTCTTT. Amino acid sequence: CAISGRQNTEAFF.

This clone was seen only once. The CDR3: CASSSTGDGGYTF. CDR3 nucleotide sequence: TGCGCCAGCAGTAGTACAGGGGATGGAGGCTACACCTTC. The chain joins TRBV5-1 to TRBJ1-2, with 7 bases identical to TRBD1. The V and J ends lost 5 bases and 8 bases, in that order; junction bases with no gene match: 9. Germline V CDR1 and CDR2: SGHRS, YFSETQ. CDR3 length equals 13 residues. Full variable domain (missing parts from reference TRBV5-1 and TRBJ1-2): KAGVTQTPRYLIKTRGQQVTLSCSPISGHRSVSWYQQTPGQGLQFLFEYFSETQRNKGNFPGRFSGRQFSNSRSEMNVSTLELGDSALYLCASSSTGDGGYTFGSGTRLTVV.

This clone was seen a handful of times. The J gene is TRBJ2-7, the V gene TRBV7-8; 8 nucleotides agree with TRBD1. Per germline, CDR1 SGHVS and CDR2 FQNEAQ. The CDR3 is made up of 14 amino acids. The V segment lost 5 bases and the J segment 2 bases; nucleotides outside the gene matches: 5. The CDR3 sequence is CASSQDRETYEQYF. The CDR3 DNA follows: TGTGCCAGCAGCCAGGACAGGGAGACCTACGAGCAGTACTTC.

The chain combines TRBV29-1 with TRBJ1-5; 9 nucleotides match TRBD1. The CDR3 has 15 amino acids. Trimming removed 7 bases from V and 3 bases from J; junction bases left unmatched: 10. Germline V lookup: CDR1 SQVTM, CDR2 ANQGSEA. CDR3 protein: CSASTGQGFNQPQHF. The CDR3 nucleotides read TGCAGCGCCAGCACGGGACAGGGCTTCAATCAGCCCCAGCATTTT.

The rearrangement links TRBV5-4 to TRBJ1-2, with TRBD1 matching over 7 bases. CDR1 and CDR2 (germline): SGHNT, YYREEE (reference sequence). J lost 4 bases, V lost 3 bases, and 12 bases had no gene match. CDR3 length equals 16 residues. CDR3 sequence: CASSYRTGAPSYGYTF. For the CDR3, the DNA is TGTGCCAGCAGCTACCGAACAGGGGCGCCGAGCTATGGCTACACCTTC.

This clone was recorded only once. The chain recombines TRBV4-2 with TRBJ2-7; D is possibly TRBD1 or TRBD2 (6 bases each). From germline, CDR1 is LGHNA and CDR2 YNFKEQ. Trimming took 2 bases from V and 2 from J, leaving 16 bases between them. The CDR3 is made up of 16 amino acids. The chain's CDR3 is CASSQRGGDTPYEQYF. The CDR3 nucleotides are TGTGCCAGCAGCCAAAGGGGCGGGGACACCCCCTACGAGCAGTACTTC.